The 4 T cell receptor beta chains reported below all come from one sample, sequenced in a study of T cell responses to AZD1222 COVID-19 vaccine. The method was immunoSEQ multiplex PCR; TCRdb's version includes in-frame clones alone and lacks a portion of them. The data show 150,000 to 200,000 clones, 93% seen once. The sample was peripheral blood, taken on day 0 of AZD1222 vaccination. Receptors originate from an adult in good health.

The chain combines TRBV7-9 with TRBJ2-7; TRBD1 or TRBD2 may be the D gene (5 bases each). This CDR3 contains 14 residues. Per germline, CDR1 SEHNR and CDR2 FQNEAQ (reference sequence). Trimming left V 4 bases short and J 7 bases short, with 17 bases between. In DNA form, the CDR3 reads TGTGCCAGCAGCTGGTCCGGGACGTCAACGGAGCAGTACTTC. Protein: CASSWSGTSTEQYF. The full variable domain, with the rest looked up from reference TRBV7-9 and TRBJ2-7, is DTGVSQNPRHKITKRGQNVTFRCDPISEHNRLYWYRQTLGQGPEFLTYFQNEAQLEKSRLLSDRFSAERPKGSFSTLEIQRTEQGDSAMYLCASSWSGTSTEQYFGPGTRLTVT.

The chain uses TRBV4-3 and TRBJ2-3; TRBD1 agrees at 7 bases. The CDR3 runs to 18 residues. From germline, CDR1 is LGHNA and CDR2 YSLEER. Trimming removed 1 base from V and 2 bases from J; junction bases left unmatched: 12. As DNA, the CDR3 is TGCGCCAGCAGCCAAGCCGCACCCGGGACAGAGAACACAGATACGCAGTATTTT. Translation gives CASSQAAPGTENTDTQYF.

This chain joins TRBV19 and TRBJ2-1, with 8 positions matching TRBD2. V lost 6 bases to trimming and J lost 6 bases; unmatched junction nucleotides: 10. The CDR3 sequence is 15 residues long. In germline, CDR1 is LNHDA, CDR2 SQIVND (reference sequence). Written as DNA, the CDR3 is TGTGCCAGTAGGAGTAGCGGGGCCGATGGCAATGAGCAGTTCTTC. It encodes CASRSSGADGNEQFF.

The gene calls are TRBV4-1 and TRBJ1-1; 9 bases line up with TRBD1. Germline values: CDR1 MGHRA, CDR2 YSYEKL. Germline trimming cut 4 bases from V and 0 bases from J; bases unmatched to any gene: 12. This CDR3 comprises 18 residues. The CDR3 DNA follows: TGCGCCAGCAGCCCGGAGGGATGGGGACAGGGTATGAACACTGAAGCTTTCTTT. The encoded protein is CASSPEGWGQGMNTEAFF.